This is a list of T cell receptor beta chains from one sample in a study of blood T cells in healthy people across ages. TCRdb recomputed calls from the 5' RACE reads with MiXCR, one row per CDR3 protein. The data show around 620,000 distinct CDR3 sequences, 25% to 30% seen once. Sequenced: blood. The source is a woman in her seventies in good health. Both conserved end residues are part of each CDR3. Each record gives: V gene, D gene, clone size, J gene, CDR3 DNA, CDR3 protein. D genes are given only for firm matches. Some rows have no size entry. The others give once, few or many, or a class for an expanded clone.

v_call: TRBV27
d_call: TRBD1
clone_size: NA
j_call: TRBJ2-7
cdr3_nt: TGTGCCAGCAGTTTGGGGCGACAGGGGCCCGGGGGAGACTACTACTACGAGCAGTACTTC
cdr3_aa: CASSLGRQGPGGDYYYEQYF

v_call: TRBV7-9
d_call: NA
clone_size: few
j_call: TRBJ1-1
cdr3_nt: TGTGCCAGCAGCTTAGCCGTCCCGAACACTGAAGCTTTCTTT
cdr3_aa: CASSLAVPNTEAFF

v_call: TRBV6-2/TRBV6-3
d_call: TRBD1
clone_size: NA
j_call: TRBJ1-4
cdr3_nt: TGTGCCAGCCGGGACAGCATTGAAAAACTGTTTTTT
cdr3_aa: CASRDSIEKLFF

v_call: TRBV7-8
d_call: NA
clone_size: few
j_call: TRBJ1-5
cdr3_nt: TGTGCCAGCAGCTTAGACACCCTTTATCAGCCCCAGCATTTT
cdr3_aa: CASSLDTLYQPQHF

v_call: TRBV7-2
d_call: NA
clone_size: NA
j_call: TRBJ1-1
cdr3_nt: TGTGCCAGCAGCTTAAGGTGGACTGAAGCTTTCTTT
cdr3_aa: CASSLRWTEAFF

v_call: TRBV9
d_call: TRBD2
clone_size: NA
j_call: TRBJ2-1
cdr3_nt: TGTGCCAGCAGCACTCATAGCGGGGGGGCCGAAAATGAGCAGTTCTTC
cdr3_aa: CASSTHSGGAENEQFF

v_call: TRBV6-1
d_call: TRBD1
clone_size: NA
j_call: TRBJ1-5
cdr3_nt: TGTGCCAGCATCGAGGGGGCAGCGGGGCCCCAGCATTTT
cdr3_aa: CASIEGAAGPQHF

v_call: TRBV5-5
d_call: NA
clone_size: few
j_call: TRBJ2-1
cdr3_nt: TGTGCCAGCATCCTGACAGACCTGTACAATGAGCAGTTCTTC
cdr3_aa: CASILTDLYNEQFF

v_call: TRBV5-6
d_call: NA
clone_size: many
j_call: TRBJ2-1
cdr3_nt: TGTGCCAGCAGCTTGAGGGGCACGGGCAATGAGCAGTTCTTC
cdr3_aa: CASSLRGTGNEQFF

v_call: TRBV5-1
d_call: TRBD2
clone_size: many
j_call: TRBJ2-1
cdr3_nt: TGCGCCAGCAGCTTGGCTAGCGGGGGGGCCAATGAGCAGTTCTTC
cdr3_aa: CASSLASGGANEQFF

v_call: TRBV29-1
d_call: NA
clone_size: NA
j_call: TRBJ1-2
cdr3_nt: TGCAGCGTTGTTCCCTTACAGGGAAACTATGGCTACACCTTC
cdr3_aa: CSVVPLQGNYGYTF

v_call: TRBV29-1
d_call: NA
clone_size: many
j_call: TRBJ2-5
cdr3_nt: TGCAGCGTTGAAGGGTACGAGACCCAGTACTTC
cdr3_aa: CSVEGYETQYF

v_call: TRBV6-2/TRBV6-3
d_call: NA
clone_size: NA
j_call: TRBJ1-1
cdr3_nt: TGTGCCAGCAGTTATTCGGGGGCCCTTGAAGCTTTCTTT
cdr3_aa: CASSYSGALEAFF

v_call: TRBV4-2
d_call: TRBD2
clone_size: few
j_call: TRBJ2-2
cdr3_nt: TGTGCCAGCAGCCAAGATAGGCAGCGGGGTAACACCGGGGAGCTGTTTTTT
cdr3_aa: CASSQDRQRGNTGELFF

v_call: TRBV5-1
d_call: NA
clone_size: few
j_call: TRBJ2-5
cdr3_nt: TGCGCCAGCAGCTCTCAAGGGGGGGACCAAGAGACCCAGTACTTC
cdr3_aa: CASSSQGGDQETQYF

v_call: TRBV2
d_call: NA
clone_size: NA
j_call: TRBJ2-1
cdr3_nt: TGTGCCAGCAGCCCGGACAGCGATGAGCAGTTCTTC
cdr3_aa: CASSPDSDEQFF

v_call: TRBV7-9
d_call: NA
clone_size: few
j_call: TRBJ2-7
cdr3_nt: TGTGCCAGCAGCTTAGCGGGCGGCGGTTGGTACGAGCAGTACTTC
cdr3_aa: CASSLAGGGWYEQYF

v_call: TRBV12-3/TRBV12-4
d_call: TRBD1
clone_size: NA
j_call: TRBJ2-1
cdr3_nt: TGTGCCAGCAGCCCGGGACAGGGGGACTACAATGAGCAGTTCTTC
cdr3_aa: CASSPGQGDYNEQFF

v_call: TRBV6-2/TRBV6-3
d_call: TRBD1
clone_size: few
j_call: TRBJ2-7
cdr3_nt: TGTGCCAGCAGAGAAATCCCCGGGACAGGCTTCTACGAGCAGTACTTC
cdr3_aa: CASREIPGTGFYEQYF

v_call: TRBV4-3
d_call: TRBD1
clone_size: few
j_call: TRBJ2-3
cdr3_nt: TGCGCCAGCAGCCAAGATCTGGGGACAGGCACAGATACGCAGTATTTT
cdr3_aa: CASSQDLGTGTDTQYF

v_call: TRBV14
d_call: NA
clone_size: few
j_call: TRBJ2-5
cdr3_nt: TGTGCCAGCAGCCTCTGGGGGTCGGCCCAGTACTTC
cdr3_aa: CASSLWGSAQYF

v_call: TRBV7-2
d_call: NA
clone_size: NA
j_call: TRBJ2-3
cdr3_nt: TGTGCCAGCAGCTTAGTAATCACAGATACGCAGTATTTT
cdr3_aa: CASSLVITDTQYF

v_call: TRBV3-1
d_call: NA
clone_size: few
j_call: TRBJ2-3
cdr3_nt: TGTGCCAGCAGCCAAGTTCCAGATACGCAGTATTTT
cdr3_aa: CASSQVPDTQYF

v_call: TRBV7-2
d_call: NA
clone_size: NA
j_call: TRBJ2-1
cdr3_nt: TGTGCCAGCAGCGGACTCCCATCAACGAATGAGCAGTTCTTC
cdr3_aa: CASSGLPSTNEQFF

v_call: TRBV9
d_call: NA
clone_size: NA
j_call: TRBJ1-4
cdr3_nt: TGTGCCAGCAGCGTAGCTGTGGGGGAAAAACTGTTTTTT
cdr3_aa: CASSVAVGEKLFF

v_call: TRBV5-1
d_call: NA
clone_size: NA
j_call: TRBJ2-5
cdr3_nt: TGCGCCAGCACGCTGGCGGGGCGTCAGGGGACCCAGTACTTC
cdr3_aa: CASTLAGRQGTQYF

v_call: TRBV6-2/TRBV6-3
d_call: NA
clone_size: NA
j_call: TRBJ1-1
cdr3_nt: TGTGCCAGCAGTTACCTAACAGCGAACACTGAAGCTTTCTTT
cdr3_aa: CASSYLTANTEAFF

v_call: TRBV6-5
d_call: TRBD1
clone_size: NA
j_call: TRBJ1-1
cdr3_nt: TGTGCCAGCAGTTCCCCCGGACAGGGAAAGAAAGCTTTCTTT
cdr3_aa: CASSSPGQGKKAFF

v_call: TRBV7-3
d_call: NA
clone_size: NA
j_call: TRBJ2-3
cdr3_nt: TGTGCCAGCAGCTTATTAGGGCCTACTAGCACAGATACGCAGTATTTT
cdr3_aa: CASSLLGPTSTDTQYF

v_call: TRBV5-1
d_call: TRBD1
clone_size: NA
j_call: TRBJ2-4
cdr3_nt: TGCGCCAGCAGCGAAAGGACAGGTCAGGACATTCAGTACTTC
cdr3_aa: CASSERTGQDIQYF

v_call: TRBV11-2
d_call: NA
clone_size: NA
j_call: TRBJ1-3
cdr3_nt: TGTGCCAGCAGCTTAGGGGCAGGCTACTCTGGAAACACCATATATTTT
cdr3_aa: CASSLGAGYSGNTIYF

v_call: TRBV20-1
d_call: TRBD2
clone_size: few
j_call: TRBJ2-5
cdr3_nt: TGCAGTGCTAGAGATCCACGGACTAGCGGGGAGACCCAGTACTTC
cdr3_aa: CSARDPRTSGETQYF

v_call: TRBV12-3/TRBV12-4
d_call: TRBD2
clone_size: few
j_call: TRBJ2-5
cdr3_nt: TGTGCCAGCAGTTCAGCGGGCCTAGCGGAAGAGACCCAGTACTTC
cdr3_aa: CASSSAGLAEETQYF

v_call: TRBV3-1
d_call: NA
clone_size: NA
j_call: TRBJ2-2
cdr3_nt: TGTGCCAGCAGCCAAGATGAAGGCGCCGGGGAGCTGTTTTTT
cdr3_aa: CASSQDEGAGELFF

v_call: TRBV7-9
d_call: NA
clone_size: NA
j_call: TRBJ2-2
cdr3_nt: TGTGCCAGCAGCATCGGGACGGCAAACACCGGGGAGCTGTTTTTT
cdr3_aa: CASSIGTANTGELFF

v_call: TRBV18
d_call: NA
clone_size: few
j_call: TRBJ1-5
cdr3_nt: TGTGCCAGCTCACCTCAGCCCCATAGCAATCAGCCCCAGCATTTT
cdr3_aa: CASSPQPHSNQPQHF

v_call: TRBV7-2
d_call: TRBD1
clone_size: few
j_call: TRBJ1-2
cdr3_nt: TGTGCCAGCAGCCACCAGGGGGCAGGCTACACCTTC
cdr3_aa: CASSHQGAGYTF

v_call: TRBV7-8
d_call: TRBD2
clone_size: few
j_call: TRBJ2-3
cdr3_nt: TGTGCCAGCAGCTTAATGGGACTAGCGGGGGGGACGAATGCAGATACGCAGTATTTT
cdr3_aa: CASSLMGLAGGTNADTQYF

v_call: TRBV18
d_call: NA
clone_size: few
j_call: TRBJ1-2
cdr3_nt: TGTGCCAGCTCACCACGGGTGGGGCCAAACTATGGCTACACCTTC
cdr3_aa: CASSPRVGPNYGYTF

v_call: TRBV5-1
d_call: TRBD1
clone_size: NA
j_call: TRBJ1-4
cdr3_nt: TGCGCCAGCAGCCTGGGACAGGGCGGCAATGTAAAACTGTTTTTT
cdr3_aa: CASSLGQGGNVKLFF

v_call: TRBV7-9
d_call: NA
clone_size: few
j_call: TRBJ2-3
cdr3_nt: TGTGCCAGCACCCCTACAGATACGCAGTATTTT
cdr3_aa: CASTPTDTQYF

v_call: TRBV5-5
d_call: TRBD1
clone_size: few
j_call: TRBJ1-2
cdr3_nt: TGTGCCAGCAGCTTCGGGACAGGGGGTTACTACACCTTC
cdr3_aa: CASSFGTGGYYTF

v_call: TRBV5-1
d_call: NA
clone_size: few
j_call: TRBJ2-3
cdr3_nt: TGCGCCAGCAGGAGGTCCGGGGATGCAGATACGCAGTATTTT
cdr3_aa: CASRRSGDADTQYF

v_call: TRBV7-6
d_call: NA
clone_size: NA
j_call: TRBJ1-1
cdr3_nt: TGTGCCAGCAGCCACGGACTGAACACTGAAGCTTTCTTT
cdr3_aa: CASSHGLNTEAFF

v_call: TRBV6-5
d_call: NA
clone_size: NA
j_call: TRBJ2-7
cdr3_nt: TGTGCCAGCAGTTACTCTCCCTACACCTACGAGCAGTACTTC
cdr3_aa: CASSYSPYTYEQYF

v_call: TRBV5-8
d_call: NA
clone_size: few
j_call: TRBJ2-2
cdr3_nt: TGTGCCAGCTGGTTCGGGGAGCTGTTTTTT
cdr3_aa: CASWFGELFF

v_call: TRBV4-2
d_call: TRBD2
clone_size: NA
j_call: TRBJ2-2
cdr3_nt: TGTGCCAGCAGCCAAGCGCGGGGGGCCCTCGGCGGGGAGCTGTTTTTT
cdr3_aa: CASSQARGALGGELFF

v_call: TRBV18
d_call: NA
clone_size: NA
j_call: TRBJ1-5
cdr3_nt: TGTGCCAGCTCACCACGTGTCACGGGCAATGGCAATCAGCCCCAGCATTTT
cdr3_aa: CASSPRVTGNGNQPQHF

v_call: TRBV7-2
d_call: NA
clone_size: few
j_call: TRBJ1-6
cdr3_nt: TGTGCCAGCAGCTTAGGTGCAGGGGAAGGTGACTCACCCCTCCACTTT
cdr3_aa: CASSLGAGEGDSPLHF

v_call: TRBV4-2
d_call: TRBD1
clone_size: few
j_call: TRBJ1-3
cdr3_nt: TGTGCCAGCAGCCTTCAGACAGGGGGCATCTCTGGAAACACCATATATTTT
cdr3_aa: CASSLQTGGISGNTIYF

v_call: TRBV6-2/TRBV6-3
d_call: NA
clone_size: NA
j_call: TRBJ2-7
cdr3_nt: TGTGCCAGCGGGGGGCCTCCCTACGAGCAGTACTTC
cdr3_aa: CASGGPPYEQYF

v_call: TRBV12-3/TRBV12-4
d_call: NA
clone_size: few
j_call: TRBJ2-3
cdr3_nt: TGTGCCAGCAGTTTATGGAACACAGATACGCAGTATTTT
cdr3_aa: CASSLWNTDTQYF

v_call: TRBV29-1
d_call: NA
clone_size: many
j_call: TRBJ1-2
cdr3_nt: TGCAGCGCCGGTCGGACAATCGGCTACACCTTC
cdr3_aa: CSAGRTIGYTF